This TCR beta chain originates from a study of identical twins. V lost 8 bases, J lost 5 bases, and 14 bases lay in between. Per germline, CDR1 MRHNA and CDR2 SNTAGT. The CDR3 contains 13 residues. TCRdb ran MiXCR on the 5' RACE reads and lists one entry per CDR3 protein. The sample consists of hundreds of thousands of distinct CDR3 sequences, 20% to 25% of them appearing once. The same data also contributed to another study, on T cells expressing NK-cell markers.

The sequenced sample consisted of CD4+ T cells sorted from blood. The sequence came from a woman younger than 30 in good health. J is TRBJ2-3 and V is TRBV6-4; the D is unclear. In nucleotides, the CDR3 is TGTGCCAGCTCCTCAGACTTGCTAGATACGCAGTATTTT. It codes for CASSSDLLDTQYF.